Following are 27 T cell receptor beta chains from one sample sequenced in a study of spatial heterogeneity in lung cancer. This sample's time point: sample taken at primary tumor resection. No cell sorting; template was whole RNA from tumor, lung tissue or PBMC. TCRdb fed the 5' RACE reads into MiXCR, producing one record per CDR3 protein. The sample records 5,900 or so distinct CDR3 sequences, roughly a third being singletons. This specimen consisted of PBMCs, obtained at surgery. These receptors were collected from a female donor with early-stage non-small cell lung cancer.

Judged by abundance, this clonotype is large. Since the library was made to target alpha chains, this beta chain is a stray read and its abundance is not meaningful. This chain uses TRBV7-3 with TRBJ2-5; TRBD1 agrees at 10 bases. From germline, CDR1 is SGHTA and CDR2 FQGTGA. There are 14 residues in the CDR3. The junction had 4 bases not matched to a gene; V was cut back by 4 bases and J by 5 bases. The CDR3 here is CASSSTGGWETQYF. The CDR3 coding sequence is TGTGCCAGCAGCTCGACAGGGGGCTGGGAGACCCAGTACTTC. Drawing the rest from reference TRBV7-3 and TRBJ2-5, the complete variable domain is GAGVSQTPSNKVTEKGKYVELRCDPISGHTALYWYRQSLGQGPEFLIYFQGTGAADDSGLPNDRFFAVRPEGSVSTLKIQRTERGDSAVYLCASSSTGGWETQYFGPGTRLLVL.

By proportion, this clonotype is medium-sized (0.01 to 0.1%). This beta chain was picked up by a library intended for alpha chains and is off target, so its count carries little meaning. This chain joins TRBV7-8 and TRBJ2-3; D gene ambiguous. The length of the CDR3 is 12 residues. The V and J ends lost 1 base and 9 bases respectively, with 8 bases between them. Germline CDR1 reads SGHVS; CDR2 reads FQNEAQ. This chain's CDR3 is CASSLDFRTQYF. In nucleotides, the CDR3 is TGTGCCAGCAGCTTAGATTTCCGGACGCAGTATTTT.

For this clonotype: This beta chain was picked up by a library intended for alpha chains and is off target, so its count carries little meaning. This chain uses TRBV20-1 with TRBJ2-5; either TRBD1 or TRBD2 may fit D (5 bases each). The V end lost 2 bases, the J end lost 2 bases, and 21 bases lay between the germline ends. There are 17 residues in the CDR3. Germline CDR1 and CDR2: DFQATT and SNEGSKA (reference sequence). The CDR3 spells CSARPIDTRDPQETQYF. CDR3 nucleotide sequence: TGCAGTGCTAGACCAATCGATACCAGGGACCCGCAAGAGACCCAGTACTTC.

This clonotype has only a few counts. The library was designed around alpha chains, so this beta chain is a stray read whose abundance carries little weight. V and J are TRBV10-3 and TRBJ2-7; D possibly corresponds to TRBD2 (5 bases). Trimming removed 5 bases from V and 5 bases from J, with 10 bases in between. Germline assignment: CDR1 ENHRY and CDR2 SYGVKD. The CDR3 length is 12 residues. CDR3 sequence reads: CAISRSGDEQYF. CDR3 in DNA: TGTGCCATCAGTCGATCCGGGGACGAGCAGTACTTC.

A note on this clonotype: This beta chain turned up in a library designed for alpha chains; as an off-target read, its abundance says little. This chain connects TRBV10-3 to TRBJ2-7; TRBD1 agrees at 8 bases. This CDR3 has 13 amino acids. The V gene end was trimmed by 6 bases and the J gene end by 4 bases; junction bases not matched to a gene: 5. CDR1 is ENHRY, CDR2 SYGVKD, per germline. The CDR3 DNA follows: TGTGCCATCAGAGGGACAGGAAGGTACGAGCAGTACTTC. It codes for CAIRGTGRYEQYF.

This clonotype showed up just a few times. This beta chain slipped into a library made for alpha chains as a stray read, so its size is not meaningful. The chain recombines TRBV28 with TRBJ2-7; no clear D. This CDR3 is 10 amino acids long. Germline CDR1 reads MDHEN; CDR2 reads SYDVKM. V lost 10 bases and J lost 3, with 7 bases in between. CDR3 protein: CATHYYEQYF. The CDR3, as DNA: TGTGCCACTCATTACTACGAGCAGTACTTC.

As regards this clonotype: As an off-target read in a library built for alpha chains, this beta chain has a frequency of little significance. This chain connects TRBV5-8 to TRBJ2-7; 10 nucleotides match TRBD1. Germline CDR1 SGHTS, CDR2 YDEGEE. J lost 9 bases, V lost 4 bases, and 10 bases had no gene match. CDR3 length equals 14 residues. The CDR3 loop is CASSNRDRGFGQYF. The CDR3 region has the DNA TGTGCCAGCAGCAACCGGGACAGGGGCTTCGGGCAGTACTTC.

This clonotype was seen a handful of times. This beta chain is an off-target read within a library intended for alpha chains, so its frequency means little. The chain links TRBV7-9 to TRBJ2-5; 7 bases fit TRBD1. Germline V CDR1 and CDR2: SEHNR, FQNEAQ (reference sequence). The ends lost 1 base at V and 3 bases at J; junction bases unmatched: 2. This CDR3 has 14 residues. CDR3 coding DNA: TGTGCCAGCAGCTTAGTTGGGACAGAAGAGACCCAGTACTTC. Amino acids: CASSLVGTEETQYF. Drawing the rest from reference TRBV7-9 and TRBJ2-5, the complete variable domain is DTGVSQNPRHKITKRGQNVTFRCDPISEHNRLYWYRQTLGQGPEFLTYFQNEAQLEKSRLLSDRFSAERPKGSFSTLEIQRTEQGDSAMYLCASSLVGTEETQYFGPGTRLLVL.

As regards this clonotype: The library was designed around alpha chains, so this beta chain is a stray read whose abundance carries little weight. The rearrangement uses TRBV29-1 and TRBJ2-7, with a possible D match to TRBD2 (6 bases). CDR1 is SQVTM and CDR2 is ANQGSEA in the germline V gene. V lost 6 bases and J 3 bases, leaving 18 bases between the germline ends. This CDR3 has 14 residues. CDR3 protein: CSVLDRGRGYEQYF. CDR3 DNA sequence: TGCAGCGTCCTTGACCGGGGGAGAGGCTACGAGCAGTACTTC.

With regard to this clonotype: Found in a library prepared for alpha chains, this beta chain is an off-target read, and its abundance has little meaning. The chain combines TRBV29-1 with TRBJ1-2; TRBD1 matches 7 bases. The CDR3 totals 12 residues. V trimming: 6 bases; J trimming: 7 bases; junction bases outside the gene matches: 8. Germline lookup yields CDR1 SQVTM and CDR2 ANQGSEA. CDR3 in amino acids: CSVDRATPGYTF. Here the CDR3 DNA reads TGCAGCGTCGACAGGGCCACGCCTGGCTACACCTTC. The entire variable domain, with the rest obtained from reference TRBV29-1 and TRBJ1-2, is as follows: SAVISQKPSRDICQRGTSLTIQCQVDSQVTMMFWYRQQPGQSLTLIATANQGSEATYESGFVIDKFPISRPNLTFSTLTVSNMSPEDSSIYLCSVDRATPGYTFGSGTRLTVV.

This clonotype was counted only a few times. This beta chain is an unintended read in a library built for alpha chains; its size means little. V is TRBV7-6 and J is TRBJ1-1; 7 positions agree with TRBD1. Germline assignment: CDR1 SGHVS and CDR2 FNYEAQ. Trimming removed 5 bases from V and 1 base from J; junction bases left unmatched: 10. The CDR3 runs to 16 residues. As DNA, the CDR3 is TGTGCCAGCAGCCAACGACAGGGCGAGGAGAACACTGAAGCTTTCTTT. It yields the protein CASSQRQGEENTEAFF.

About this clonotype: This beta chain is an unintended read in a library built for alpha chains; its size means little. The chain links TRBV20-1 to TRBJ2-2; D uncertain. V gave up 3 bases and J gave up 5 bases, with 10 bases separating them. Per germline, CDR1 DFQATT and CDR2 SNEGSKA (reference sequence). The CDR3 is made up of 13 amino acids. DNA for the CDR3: TGCAGTGCTAGCCACAGTCTGACCGGGGAGCTGTTTTTT. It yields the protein CSASHSLTGELFF.

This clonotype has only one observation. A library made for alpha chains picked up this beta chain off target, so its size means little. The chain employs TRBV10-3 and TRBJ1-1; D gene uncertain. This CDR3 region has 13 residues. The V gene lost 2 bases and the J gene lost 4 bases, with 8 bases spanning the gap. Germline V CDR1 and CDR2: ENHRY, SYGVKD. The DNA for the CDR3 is TGTGCCATCAGTGAGAGGCCAGGCACTGAAGCTTTCTTT. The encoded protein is CAISERPGTEAFF.

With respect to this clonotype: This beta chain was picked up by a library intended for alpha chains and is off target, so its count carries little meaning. The CDR3 here is CASSFYEQYF. The CDR3 coding sequence is TGTGCCAGCAGCTTTTACGAGCAGTACTTC. The V call is TRBV11-2, the J call TRBJ2-7; D is undetermined. The CDR3 has 10 residues. Germline V CDR1 and CDR2: SGHAT, FQNNGV. Trimming took 3 bases from V and 4 from J, leaving 1 base between them.

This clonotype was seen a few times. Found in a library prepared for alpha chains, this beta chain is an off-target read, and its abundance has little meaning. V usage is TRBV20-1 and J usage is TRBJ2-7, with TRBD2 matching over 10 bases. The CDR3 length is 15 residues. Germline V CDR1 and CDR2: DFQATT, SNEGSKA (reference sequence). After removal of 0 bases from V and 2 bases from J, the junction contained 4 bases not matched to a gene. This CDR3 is CSARDRTSGAYEQYF. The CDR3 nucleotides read TGCAGTGCTAGAGATAGGACTAGCGGAGCCTACGAGCAGTACTTC.

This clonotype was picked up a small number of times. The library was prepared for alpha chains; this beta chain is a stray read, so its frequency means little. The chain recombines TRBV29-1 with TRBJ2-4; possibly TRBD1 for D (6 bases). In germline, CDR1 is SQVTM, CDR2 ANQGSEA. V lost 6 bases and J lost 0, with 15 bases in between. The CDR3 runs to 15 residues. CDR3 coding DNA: TGCAGCGTCGGGACATCCCTTGGAGCCAAAAACATTCAGTACTTC. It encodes CSVGTSLGAKNIQYF.

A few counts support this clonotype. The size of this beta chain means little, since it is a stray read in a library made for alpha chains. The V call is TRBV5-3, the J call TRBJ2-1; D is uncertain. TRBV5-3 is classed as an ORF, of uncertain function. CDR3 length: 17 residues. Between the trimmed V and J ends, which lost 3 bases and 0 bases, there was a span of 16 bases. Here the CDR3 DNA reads TGTGCCAGAAGCTATCCCCCCGGTCTCTACTCCTACAATGAGCAGTTCTTC. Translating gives CARSYPPGLYSYNEQFF.

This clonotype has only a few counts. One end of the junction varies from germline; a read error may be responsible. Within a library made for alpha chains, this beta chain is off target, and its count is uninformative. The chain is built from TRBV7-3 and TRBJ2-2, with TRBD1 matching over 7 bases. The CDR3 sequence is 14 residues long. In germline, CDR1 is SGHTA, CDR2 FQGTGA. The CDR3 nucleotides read TGTGCCAGCAGCTTGACAGGGAACGCCGGGGAGCTGTTTTTT. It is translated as CASSLTGNAGELFF.

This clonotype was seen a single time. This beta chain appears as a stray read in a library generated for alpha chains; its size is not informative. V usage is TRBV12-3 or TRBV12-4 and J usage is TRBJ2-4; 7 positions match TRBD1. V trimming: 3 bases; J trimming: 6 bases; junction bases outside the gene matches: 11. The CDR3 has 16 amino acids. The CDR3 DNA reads TGTGCCAGCAGTTTCAGGACAGGCCGAGGGGTAAACATTCAGTACTTC. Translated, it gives CASSFRTGRGVNIQYF.

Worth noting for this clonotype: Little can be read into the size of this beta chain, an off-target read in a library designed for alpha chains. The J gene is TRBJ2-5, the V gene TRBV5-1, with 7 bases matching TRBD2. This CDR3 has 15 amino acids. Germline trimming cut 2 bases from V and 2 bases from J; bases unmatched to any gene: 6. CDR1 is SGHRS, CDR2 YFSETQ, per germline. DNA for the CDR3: TGCGCCAGCAGCTTTGGCGGGGGTCAACAAGAGACCCAGTACTTC. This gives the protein CASSFGGGQQETQYF.

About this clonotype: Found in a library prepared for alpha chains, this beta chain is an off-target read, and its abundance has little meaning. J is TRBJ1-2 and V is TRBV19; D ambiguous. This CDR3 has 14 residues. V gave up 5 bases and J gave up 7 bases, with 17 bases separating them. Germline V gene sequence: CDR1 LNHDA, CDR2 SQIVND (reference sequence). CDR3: CASSGVPPGFGYTF. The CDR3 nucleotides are TGTGCCAGTAGTGGGGTCCCACCGGGGTTTGGCTACACCTTC.

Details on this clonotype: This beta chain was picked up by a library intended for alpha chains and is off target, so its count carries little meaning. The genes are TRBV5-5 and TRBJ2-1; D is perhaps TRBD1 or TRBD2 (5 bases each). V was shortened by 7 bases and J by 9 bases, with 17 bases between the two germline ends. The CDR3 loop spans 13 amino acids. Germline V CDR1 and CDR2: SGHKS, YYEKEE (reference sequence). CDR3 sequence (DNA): TGTGCCAGCGATCCGGGACCCTCTTTTGAGCAGTTCTTC. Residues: CASDPGPSFEQFF.

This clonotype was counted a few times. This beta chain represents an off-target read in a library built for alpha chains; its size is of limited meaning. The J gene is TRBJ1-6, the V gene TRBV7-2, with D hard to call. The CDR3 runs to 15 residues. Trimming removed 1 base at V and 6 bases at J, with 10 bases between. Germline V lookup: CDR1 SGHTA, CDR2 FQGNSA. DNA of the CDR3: TGTGCCAGCAGCTTAGGAGGGAGGAGTAATTCACCCCTCCACTTT. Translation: CASSLGGRSNSPLHF.

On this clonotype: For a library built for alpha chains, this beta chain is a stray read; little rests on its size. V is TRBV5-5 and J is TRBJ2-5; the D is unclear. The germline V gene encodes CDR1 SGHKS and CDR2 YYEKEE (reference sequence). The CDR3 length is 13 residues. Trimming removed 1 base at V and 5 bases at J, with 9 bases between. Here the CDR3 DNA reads TGTGCCAGCAGCTTGCCCCAGGCCGAGACCCAGTACTTC. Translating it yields CASSLPQAETQYF.

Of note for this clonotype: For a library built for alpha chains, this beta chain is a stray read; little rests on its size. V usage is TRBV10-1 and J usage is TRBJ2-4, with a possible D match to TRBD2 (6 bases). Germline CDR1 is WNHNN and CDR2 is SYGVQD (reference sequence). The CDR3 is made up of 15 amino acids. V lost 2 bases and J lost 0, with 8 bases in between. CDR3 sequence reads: CASSEGRLAKNIQYF. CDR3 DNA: TGCGCCAGCAGTGAGGGGAGGCTAGCCAAAAACATTCAGTACTTC.

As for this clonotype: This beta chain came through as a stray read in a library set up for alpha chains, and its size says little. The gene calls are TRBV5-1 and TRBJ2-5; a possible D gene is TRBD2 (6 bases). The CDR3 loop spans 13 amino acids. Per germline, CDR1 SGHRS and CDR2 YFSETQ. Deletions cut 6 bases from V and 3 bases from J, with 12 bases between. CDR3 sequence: CASTTPGEETQYF. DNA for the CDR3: TGCGCCAGCACCACGCCGGGGGAAGAGACCCAGTACTTC.

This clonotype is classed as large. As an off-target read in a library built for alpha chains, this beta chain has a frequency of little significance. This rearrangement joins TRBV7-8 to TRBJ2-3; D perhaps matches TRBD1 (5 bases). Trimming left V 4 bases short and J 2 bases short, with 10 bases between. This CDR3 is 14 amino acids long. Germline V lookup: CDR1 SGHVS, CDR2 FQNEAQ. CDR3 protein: CASSYRQPTDTQYF. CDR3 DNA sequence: TGTGCCAGCAGCTACCGACAGCCCACAGATACGCAGTATTTT.